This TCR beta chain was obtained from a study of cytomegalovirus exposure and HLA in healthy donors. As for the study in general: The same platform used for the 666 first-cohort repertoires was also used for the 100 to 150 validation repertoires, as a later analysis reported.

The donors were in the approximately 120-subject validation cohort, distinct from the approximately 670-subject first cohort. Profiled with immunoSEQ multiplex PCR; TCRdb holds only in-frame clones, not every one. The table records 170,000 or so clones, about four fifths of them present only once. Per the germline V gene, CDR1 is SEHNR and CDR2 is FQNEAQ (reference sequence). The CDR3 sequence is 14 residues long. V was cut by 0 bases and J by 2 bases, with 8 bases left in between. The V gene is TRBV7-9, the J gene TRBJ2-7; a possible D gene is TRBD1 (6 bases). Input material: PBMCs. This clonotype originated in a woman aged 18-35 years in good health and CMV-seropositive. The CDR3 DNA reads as TGTGCCAGCAGCTTAGCCGGACAGCCCTACGAGCAGTACTTC. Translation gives CASSLAGQPYEQYF.